Listed below are T cell receptor beta chains from one sample, sequenced in a study of blood T cell repertoires in COVID-19. The data were produced by immunoSEQ multiplex PCR, yet TCRdb's version contains in-frame clones alone and is incomplete. The data show approximately 280,000 clones, roughly 85% seen once. Material: peripheral blood. The receptors shown here come from a woman in her 70s with acute or convalescent COVID-19. Each CDR3 is given with its conserved first and last residue. Fields, in order: D gene, clone size, V gene, CDR3 length, J gene, CDR3 protein, CDR3 DNA. The D gene is left open where the match is weak. For some rows the clone size is stated as once, few or many, or as a class when expanded; others skip it.

>NA|few|TRBV3-1/TRBV3-2|17|TRBJ1-2
CASSPRRFSLRRVAYTF
TGTGCCAGCAGCCCTAGGCGGTTTAGTCTAAGGAGGGTAGCCTACACCTTC
>NA|few|TRBV12-3/TRBV12-4|12|TRBJ1-1
CATDGRHTEAFF
TGTGCCACCGACGGGAGGCACACTGAAGCTTTCTTT
>TRBD1|NA|TRBV2|15|TRBJ1-6
CASSGQGQGNSPLHF
TGTGCCAGCAGTGGCCAGGGACAGGGGAATTCACCCCTCCACTTT
>TRBD1|NA|TRBV6-5|11|TRBJ2-1
CAPSGGDEQFF
TGTGCCCCTTCAGGGGGCGATGAGCAGTTCTTC
>TRBD2|NA|TRBV7-2|14|TRBJ2-5
CASSLSGGTGTQYF
TGTGCCAGCAGCCTCAGCGGGGGGACCGGGACCCAGTACTTC
>NA|NA|TRBV15|16|TRBJ1-1
CATSRDGGNMNTEAFF
TGTGCCACCAGCAGAGATGGAGGGAACATGAACACTGAAGCTTTCTTT
>NA|NA|TRBV20-1|14|TRBJ2-2
CSASYTENTGELFF
TGCAGTGCTAGTTACACAGAAAACACCGGGGAGCTGTTTTTT
>NA|NA|TRBV7-9|12|TRBJ2-1
CASSPFGDEQFF
TGTGCCAGCAGCCCCTTCGGGGATGAGCAGTTCTTC
>TRBD1|NA|TRBV12-3/TRBV12-4|12|TRBJ2-7
CASSRTGVEQYF
TGTGCCAGCAGCCGCACAGGGGTCGAGCAGTACTTC
>NA|NA|TRBV5-1|15|TRBJ1-4
CASSLSEVTNEKLFF
TGCGCCAGCAGCTTGTCGGAGGTAACTAATGAAAAACTGTTTTTT
>NA|NA|TRBV9|14|TRBJ1-1
CASSVQEGNTEAFF
TGTGCCAGCAGCGTTCAGGAAGGGAACACTGAAGCTTTCTTT
>NA|few|TRBV12-3/TRBV12-4|13|TRBJ2-5
CASSNSFQETQYF
TGTGCCAGCAGCAACAGCTTCCAAGAGACCCAGTACTTC
>NA|NA|TRBV3-1/TRBV3-2|17|TRBJ1-6
CASSQEGTLNHNSPLHF
TGTGCCAGCAGCCAAGAAGGGACACTAAACCATAATTCACCCCTCCACTTT
>NA|NA|TRBV7-3|16|TRBJ2-3
CASSLRAGASTDTQYF
TGTGCCAGCAGCTTAAGGGCAGGGGCCAGCACAGATACGCAGTATTTT
>TRBD2|NA|TRBV6-6|14|TRBJ2-5
CASSYSGRGETQYF
TGTGCCAGCAGTTACTCCGGGAGGGGAGAGACCCAGTACTTC
>NA|NA|TRBV12-5|13|TRBJ1-1
CASGFQGGTEAFF
TGTGCTAGTGGTTTCCAGGGCGGCACTGAAGCTTTCTTT
>TRBD1|NA|TRBV11-2|19|TRBJ1-1
CASSPSYRRAGGRSREAFF
TGTGCCAGCAGCCCATCCTACCGGAGGGCAGGGGGAAGGAGCCGTGAAGCTTTCTTT
>TRBD1|NA|TRBV29-1|13|TRBJ1-6
CSVSDRANSPLHF
TGCAGCGTTTCCGACAGGGCAAATTCACCCCTCCACTTT
>NA|NA|TRBV27|14|TRBJ1-1
CASSDDTANTEAFF
TGTGCCAGCAGCGACGATACAGCGAACACTGAAGCTTTCTTT
>TRBD1|NA|TRBV6-6|14|TRBJ2-7
CASSRRQGWNEQYF
TGTGCCAGCAGCCGTAGACAGGGTTGGAACGAGCAGTACTTC
>NA|NA|TRBV18|15|TRBJ1-4
CASSSDSSTNEKLFF
TGTGCCAGCTCATCGGACAGTTCAACTAATGAAAAACTGTTTTTT
>TRBD2|NA|TRBV29-1|14|TRBJ2-4
CSVRLAGVKNIQYF
TGCAGCGTTCGACTAGCGGGGGTTAAAAACATTCAGTACTTC
>NA|once|TRBV2|15|TRBJ2-7
CASSDAGATSYEQYF
TGTGCCAGCAGTGATGCGGGGGCGACCTCCTACGAGCAGTACTTC
>NA|NA|TRBV18|12|TRBJ1-1
CASSRDSKEAFF
TGTGCCAGCTCCCGAGACAGTAAAGAAGCTTTCTTT
>NA|NA|TRBV5-1|16|TRBJ1-2
CASSFAGGRSRYGYTF
TGCGCCAGCAGCTTTGCCGGGGGGCGGTCTAGGTATGGCTACACCTTC